The source of this T cell receptor (beta chain) is a study of blood T cells in healthy people across ages. General study points: There were more naive CD4+ cells and higher diversity in long-lived donors than in aged donors.

A sample-barcoded 5' primer and a J-beta primer mix were used in a second PCR of roughly 7 to 11 cycles. One entry per CDR3 protein, called by TCRdb with MiXCR from the 5' RACE reads. The data show about 1.4 million distinct CDR3 sequences, with around 55% seen just once and 6.5% to 8.5% held by the top ten. The CDR3 is 15 residues long. The V end was cut by 6 bases, the J end by 1 base, with 12 bases between. In its sample, this clonotype was seen a few times. Its antigen is undetermined. The rearrangement links TRBV12-3 or TRBV12-4 to TRBJ1-4; maybe TRBD1 (6 bases). The specimen sequenced was blood. The clonotype comes from a man between 18 and 29 years old in good health. CDR3 sequence (DNA): TGTGCCAGCAGCCAACAGGGTGGAACTAATGAAAAACTGTTTTTT. The encoded protein is CASSQQGGTNEKLFF.